This entry features one T cell receptor beta chain sequence. The data belong to a study of CD4+ T cells in melanoma. Clones were sequenced by immunoSEQ multiplex PCR, and TCRdb holds only the in-frame ones, with some missing. The sample contains over 130,000 clones, over 90% of which appear only once. CDR1 and CDR2 (germline): KGHSH, LQKENI. Between the trimmed V and J ends, which lost 3 bases and 0 bases, there was a span of 9 bases. CDR3 length: 15 residues. This chain joins TRBV18 and TRBJ1-5; D is uncertain. This TCR came from a human donor with melanoma. CDR3 DNA: TGTGCCAGCTCACCGGAGGCGTATAGCAATCAGCCCCAGCATTTT. This gives the protein CASSPEAYSNQPQHF.